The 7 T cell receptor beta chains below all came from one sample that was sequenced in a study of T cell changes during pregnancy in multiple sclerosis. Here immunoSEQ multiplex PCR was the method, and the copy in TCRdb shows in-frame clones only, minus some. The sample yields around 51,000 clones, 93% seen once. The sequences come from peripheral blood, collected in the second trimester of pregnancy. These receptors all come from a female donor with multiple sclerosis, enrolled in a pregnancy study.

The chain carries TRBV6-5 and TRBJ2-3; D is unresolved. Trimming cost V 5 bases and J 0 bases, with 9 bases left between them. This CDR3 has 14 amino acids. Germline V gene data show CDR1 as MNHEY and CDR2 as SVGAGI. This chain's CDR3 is CASSGGSSTDTQYF. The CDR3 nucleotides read TGTGCCAGCAGTGGCGGCTCGAGCACAGATACGCAGTATTTT.

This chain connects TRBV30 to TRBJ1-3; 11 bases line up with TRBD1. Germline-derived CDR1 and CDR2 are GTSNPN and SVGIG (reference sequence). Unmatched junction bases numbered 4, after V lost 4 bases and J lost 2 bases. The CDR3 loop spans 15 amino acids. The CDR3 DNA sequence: TGTGCCTGGACCGGACAGGGGGCGGCTGGAAACACCATATATTTT. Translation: CAWTGQGAAGNTIYF.

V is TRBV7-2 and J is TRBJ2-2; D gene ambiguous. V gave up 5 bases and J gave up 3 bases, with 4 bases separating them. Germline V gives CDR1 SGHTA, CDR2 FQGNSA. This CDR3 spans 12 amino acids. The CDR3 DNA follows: TGTGCCAGCAGCCTTCACACCGGGGAGCTGTTTTTT. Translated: CASSLHTGELFF.

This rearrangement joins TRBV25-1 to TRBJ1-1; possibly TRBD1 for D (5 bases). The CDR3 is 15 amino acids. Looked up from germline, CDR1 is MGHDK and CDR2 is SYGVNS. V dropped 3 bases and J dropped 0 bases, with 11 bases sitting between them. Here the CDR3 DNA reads TGTGCCAGCAGTGACAGGGAACGGATGAACACTGAAGCTTTCTTT. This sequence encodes CASSDRERMNTEAFF.

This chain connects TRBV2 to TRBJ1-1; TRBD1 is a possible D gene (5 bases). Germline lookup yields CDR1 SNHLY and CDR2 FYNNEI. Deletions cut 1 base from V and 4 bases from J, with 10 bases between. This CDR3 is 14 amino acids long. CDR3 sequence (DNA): TGTGCCAGCAGTGAAGTCCGCGGGGGCACTGAAGCTTTCTTT. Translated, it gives CASSEVRGGTEAFF.

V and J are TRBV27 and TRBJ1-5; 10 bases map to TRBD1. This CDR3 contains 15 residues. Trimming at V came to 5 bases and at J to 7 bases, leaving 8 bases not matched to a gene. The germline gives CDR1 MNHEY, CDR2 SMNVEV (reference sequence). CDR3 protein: CASSPWTGGDQPQHF. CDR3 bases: TGTGCCAGCAGTCCATGGACAGGGGGGGACCAGCCCCAGCATTTT.

The CDR3 loop is CASSADRPPHEQYF. In nucleotides, the CDR3 is TGTGCCAGCAGTGCCGACAGGCCTCCCCACGAGCAGTACTTC. The chain carries TRBV6-5 and TRBJ2-7; possibly TRBD1 for D (6 bases). Trimming removed 5 bases at V and 5 bases at J, with 16 bases between. The CDR3 has 14 residues. Looked up from germline, CDR1 is MNHEY and CDR2 is SVGAGI.